The 7 T cell receptor beta chains below were found in one sample sequenced in a study of T cells in Graves' hyperthyroidism and ophthalmopathy. TCR beta CDR3 sequences were amplified from RNA transcripts. TCR CDR3 underwent first-round RT-PCR with the HTBI primer set. TCRdb called the multiplex PCR reads again in MiXCR, with one record for every CDR3 protein. The data contain about 360,000 distinct CDR3 sequences, just under 25% of them singletons. The sample comprised blood. Receptor source: a man between 45 and 60 years old with Graves' hyperthyroidism.

The sample holds a few counts of this clonotype. The chain recombines TRBV5-1 with TRBJ1-1; D unclear. Germline lookup yields CDR1 SGHRS and CDR2 YFSETQ. The CDR3 has 15 residues. V lost 7 bases to trimming and J lost 0 bases, with 16 bases between them. DNA of the CDR3: TGCGCCAGCGCAGCGGGGTCCGGGATGAACACTGAAGCTTTCTTT. This gives the protein CASAAGSGMNTEAFF.

V gene TRBV10-1 combines with J gene TRBJ2-7, with a weak D call TRBD1 (5 bases). This CDR3 comprises 14 residues. The germline gives CDR1 WNHNN, CDR2 SYGVQD (reference sequence). Trimming stripped 3 bases from V and 2 bases from J, with 11 bases between. CDR3 loop: CASSEFQGTYEQYF. DNA of the CDR3: TGCGCCAGCAGTGAATTCCAGGGAACCTACGAGCAGTACTTC.

This clonotype was seen at least ten times. The rearrangement links TRBV12-3 or TRBV12-4 to TRBJ2-7; the D gene is possibly TRBD2 (5 bases). V shed 5 bases and J shed 2 bases, with 19 bases lying between them. This CDR3 is 16 amino acids long. The CDR3 protein is CASSGVTKRGTYEQYF. The CDR3 DNA reads as TGTGCCAGCAGTGGGGTAACTAAACGGGGAACCTACGAGCAGTACTTC.

The V gene is TRBV5-1, the J gene TRBJ2-5; no definite D call. The V gene's germline CDR1 is SGHRS and CDR2 YFSETQ. V lost 1 base and J lost 5, with 15 bases in between. The CDR3 loop spans 15 amino acids. The CDR3 bases are TGCGCCAGCAGCTTGCAAGACATGGTGGGGGAGACCCAGTACTTC. Translation gives CASSLQDMVGETQYF.

This clonotype was counted ten times or more. The CDR3 here is CSASYRSTDTQYF. As DNA, the CDR3 is TGCAGTGCTAGTTACCGTAGCACAGATACGCAGTATTTT. The chain employs TRBV20-1 and TRBJ2-3, with D unclear. Trimming took off 3 bases at V and 0 bases at J, with 7 bases between the two ends. In germline, CDR1 is DFQATT, CDR2 SNEGSKA (reference sequence). The CDR3 totals 13 residues.

This clonotype was seen only a few times. V and J are TRBV10-2 and TRBJ1-2, with D tentatively TRBD1 (6 bases). Trimming cost V 2 bases and J 8 bases, with 18 bases left between them. The germline CDR1 and CDR2 sequences are WSHSY and SAAADI. This CDR3 contains 15 residues. The chain's CDR3 is CASSERLVNRDGYTF. The CDR3, as DNA: TGCGCCAGCAGTGAGCGTTTGGTCAACAGGGACGGCTACACCTTC.

The table lists this clonotype with a few counts. V is TRBV7-2 and J is TRBJ2-5, with D perhaps TRBD1 or TRBD2 (7 bases each). This CDR3 comprises 15 residues. V lost 5 bases and J lost 4, with 17 bases in between. Germline V lookup: CDR1 SGHTA, CDR2 FQGNSA. The CDR3 coding sequence is TGTGCCAGCAGCCGTGCGACAGGGAGGGGAGAGACCCAGTACTTC. Translated, it gives CASSRATGRGETQYF. Drawing the rest from reference TRBV7-2 and TRBJ2-5, the complete variable domain is GAGVSQSPSNKVTEKGKDVELRCDPISGHTALYWYRQSLGQGLEFLIYFQGNSAPDKSGLPSDRFSAERTGGSVSTLTIQRTQQEDSAVYLCASSRATGRGETQYFGPGTRLLVL.